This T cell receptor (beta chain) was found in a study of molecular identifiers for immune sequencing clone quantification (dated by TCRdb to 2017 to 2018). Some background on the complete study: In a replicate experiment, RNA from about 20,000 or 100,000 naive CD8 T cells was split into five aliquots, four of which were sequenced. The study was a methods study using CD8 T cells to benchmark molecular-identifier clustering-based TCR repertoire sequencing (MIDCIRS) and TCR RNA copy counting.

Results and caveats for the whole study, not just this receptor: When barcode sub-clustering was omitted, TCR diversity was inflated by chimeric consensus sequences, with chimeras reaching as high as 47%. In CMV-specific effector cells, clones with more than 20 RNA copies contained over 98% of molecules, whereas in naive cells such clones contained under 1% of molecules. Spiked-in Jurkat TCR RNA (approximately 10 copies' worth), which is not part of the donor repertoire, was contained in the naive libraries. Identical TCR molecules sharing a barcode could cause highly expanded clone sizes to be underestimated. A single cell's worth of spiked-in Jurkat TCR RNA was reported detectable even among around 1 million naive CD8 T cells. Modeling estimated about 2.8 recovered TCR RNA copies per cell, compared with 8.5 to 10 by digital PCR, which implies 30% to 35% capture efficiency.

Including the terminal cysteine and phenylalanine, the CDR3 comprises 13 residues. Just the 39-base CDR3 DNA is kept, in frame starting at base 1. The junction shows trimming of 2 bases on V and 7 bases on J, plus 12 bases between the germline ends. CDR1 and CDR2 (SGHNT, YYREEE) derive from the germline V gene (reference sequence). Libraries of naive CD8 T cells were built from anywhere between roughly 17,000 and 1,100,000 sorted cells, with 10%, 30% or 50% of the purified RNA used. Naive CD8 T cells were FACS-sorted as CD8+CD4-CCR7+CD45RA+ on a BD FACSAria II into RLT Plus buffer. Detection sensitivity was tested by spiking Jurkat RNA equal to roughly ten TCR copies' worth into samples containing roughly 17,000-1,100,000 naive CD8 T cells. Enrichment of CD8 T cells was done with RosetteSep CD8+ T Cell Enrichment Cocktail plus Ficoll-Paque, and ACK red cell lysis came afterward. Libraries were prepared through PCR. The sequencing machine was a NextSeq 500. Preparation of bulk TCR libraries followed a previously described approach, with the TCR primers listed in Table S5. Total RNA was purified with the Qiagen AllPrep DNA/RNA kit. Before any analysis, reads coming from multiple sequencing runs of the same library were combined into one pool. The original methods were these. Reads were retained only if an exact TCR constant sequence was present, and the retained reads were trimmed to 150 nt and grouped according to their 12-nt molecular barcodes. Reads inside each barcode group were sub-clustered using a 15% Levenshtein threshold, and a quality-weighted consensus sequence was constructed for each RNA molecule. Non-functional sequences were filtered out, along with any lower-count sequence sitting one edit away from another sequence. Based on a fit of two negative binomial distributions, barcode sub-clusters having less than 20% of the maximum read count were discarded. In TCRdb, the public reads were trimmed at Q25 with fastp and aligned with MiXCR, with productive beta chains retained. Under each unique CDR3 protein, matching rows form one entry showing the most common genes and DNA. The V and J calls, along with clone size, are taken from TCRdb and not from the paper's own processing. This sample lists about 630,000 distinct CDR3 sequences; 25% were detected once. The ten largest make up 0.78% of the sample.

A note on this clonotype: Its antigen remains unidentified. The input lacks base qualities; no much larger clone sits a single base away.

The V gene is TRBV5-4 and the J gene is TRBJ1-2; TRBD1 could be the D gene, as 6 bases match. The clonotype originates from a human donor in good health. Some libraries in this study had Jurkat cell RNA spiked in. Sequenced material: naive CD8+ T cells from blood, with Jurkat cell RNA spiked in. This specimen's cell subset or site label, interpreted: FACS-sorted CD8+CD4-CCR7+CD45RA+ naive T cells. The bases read TGTGCCAGCAGCTTTGGAACAGGGTCTGGCTACACCTTC. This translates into CASSFGTGSGYTF.